What follows are 32 T cell receptor beta chains derived from one specimen sequenced in a study of shared clonotypes between healthy human individuals. TCRdb's copy holds only in-frame clones and misses some; the assay was immunoSEQ multiplex PCR. The table shows about 530,000 clones, with 96% occurring only once. What was sequenced was naive CD4+ T cells sorted from blood. As to subset: CD45RA+ positively selected. The receptors here all came from a young woman in good health.

DNA of the CDR3: TGCAGCGTTAGGGCCTCCTACGAGCAGTACTTC. Translating gives CSVRASYEQYF. The chain carries TRBV29-1 and TRBJ2-7, with D hard to call. The CDR3 has 11 amino acids. V lost 5 bases and J 0 bases, leaving 5 bases between the germline ends. CDR1 is SQVTM and CDR2 is ANQGSEA in the germline V gene.

The chain couples TRBV2 to TRBJ2-2; D unclear. Germline lookup yields CDR1 SNHLY and CDR2 FYNNEI. Trimming cost V 5 bases and J 0 bases, with 10 bases left between them. The CDR3 runs to 15 residues. The chain's CDR3 is CASSPLGPNTGELFF. CDR3 bases: TGTGCCAGCAGTCCCCTGGGTCCGAACACCGGGGAGCTGTTTTTT.

This clone was seen just once. The chain employs TRBV28 and TRBJ1-5; a possible D gene is TRBD1 (5 bases). CDR1 and CDR2 (germline): MDHEN, SYDVKM. V shed 6 bases and J shed 10 bases, with 22 bases lying between them. The CDR3 runs 15 residues. CDR3 in amino acids: CASRGGEGTREPQHF. CDR3 coding DNA: TGTGCCAGCAGGGGAGGGGAGGGGACCCGAGAACCCCAGCATTTT.

This clone was found once. The V call is TRBV5-4, the J call TRBJ2-4; 7 bases fit TRBD1. The CDR3 is made up of 15 amino acids. Germline V CDR1 and CDR2: SGHNT, YYREEE (reference sequence). With V trimmed by 0 bases and J by 9 bases, 9 bases remained unmatched. This CDR3 is CASSLVGRQGTIQYF. The CDR3 DNA reads as TGTGCCAGCAGCTTGGTTGGGAGACAGGGTACCATTCAGTACTTC.

The V and J genes are TRBV7-8 and TRBJ2-3; unclear D gene. Trimming stripped 8 bases from V and 8 bases from J, with 17 bases between. The CDR3 is 13 amino acids. Germline CDR1 reads SGHVS; CDR2 reads FQNEAQ. This CDR3 reads CASGTQDHGTQYF. CDR3 nucleotide sequence: TGTGCCAGCGGTACCCAGGACCATGGTACGCAGTATTTT.

V is TRBV5-4 and J is TRBJ1-3; D call uncertain. V lost 5 bases and J lost 0, with 9 bases in between. Per the germline V gene, CDR1 is SGHNT and CDR2 is YYREEE (reference sequence). The CDR3 length is 14 residues. CDR3 DNA sequence: TGTGCCAGCAGTTCGACAAGCTCTGGAAACACCATATATTTT. Residues: CASSSTSSGNTIYF.

V usage is TRBV7-2 and J usage is TRBJ2-1; 10 nucleotides align to TRBD2. The ends lost 6 bases at V and 4 bases at J; junction bases unmatched: 18. There are 19 residues in the CDR3. Germline V lookup: CDR1 SGHTA, CDR2 FQGNSA. The DNA of the CDR3 is TGTGCCAGCAGTCCCCCTGCCGGGAGTAGCGGGAGGCCTTACAATGAGCAGTTCTTC. The encoded protein is CASSPPAGSSGRPYNEQFF.

This chain uses TRBV5-4 with TRBJ2-5, with 11 bases aligning to TRBD1. Per germline, CDR1 SGHNT and CDR2 YYREEE (reference sequence). The CDR3 spans 16 residues. The junction had 8 bases not matched to a gene; V was cut back by 1 base and J by 6 bases. CDR3 residues: CASSLSRTGGSKTQYF. The CDR3 nucleotides read TGTGCCAGCAGCTTGTCAAGGACAGGGGGCTCGAAGACCCAGTACTTC.

V is TRBV18 and J is TRBJ2-7; D is unclear. This CDR3 spans 13 amino acids. The germline V gene encodes CDR1 KGHSH and CDR2 LQKENI. The V gene lost 2 bases and the J gene lost 5 bases, with 10 bases spanning the gap. The CDR3: CASSPDMVHEQYF. The CDR3 DNA sequence: TGTGCCAGCTCACCAGATATGGTCCACGAGCAGTACTTC.

The chain uses TRBV28 and TRBJ1-3; D is perhaps TRBD1 (5 bases). CDR3 size: 14 residues. Per germline, CDR1 MDHEN and CDR2 SYDVKM. V dropped 7 bases and J dropped 6 bases, with 16 bases sitting between them. The CDR3 here is CASTRGPAVNTIYF. CDR3 nucleotides: TGTGCCAGCACACGGGGCCCGGCGGTAAACACCATATATTTT.

V gene TRBV27 combines with J gene TRBJ1-2; D remains unclear. CDR1 is MNHEY and CDR2 is SMNVEV in the germline V gene (reference sequence). The CDR3 is 13 amino acids. The V gene lost 0 bases and the J gene lost 7 bases, with 9 bases spanning the gap. CDR3 amino acids: CASSLSGFGGYTF. The DNA for the CDR3 is TGTGCCAGCAGTTTATCTGGGTTCGGTGGCTACACCTTC.

This clone has only one observation. Here the CDR3 DNA reads TGTGCCATCAGCCCCCTCTGGCGGGAGTCTAACGAGCAGTACTTC. Protein product: CAISPLWRESNEQYF. The chain recombines TRBV10-3 with TRBJ2-5, with 7 bases lining up with TRBD2. The last part of the DNA fits TRBJ2-7 better; the J call may be wrong. Germline assignment: CDR1 ENHRY and CDR2 SYGVKD. The length of the CDR3 is 15 residues.

A note on this clone: This sample includes further DNA sequences coding for the same CDR3. The chain's CDR3 is CASSVGENTEAFF. The CDR3 DNA reads TGTGCCAGCTCAGTAGGGGAGAACACTGAAGCTTTCTTT. This chain links TRBV18 with TRBJ1-1, with D possibly TRBD1 on 5 matching bases. The V gene's germline CDR1 is KGHSH and CDR2 LQKENI. This CDR3 region has 13 residues. Trimming left V 5 bases short and J 1 base short, with 8 bases between. Based on the CDR3 plus reference TRBV18 and TRBJ1-1, the full variable domain is NAGVMQNPRHLVRRRGQEARLRCSPMKGHSHVYWYRQLPEEGLKFMVYLQKENIIDESGMPKERFSAEFPKEGPSILRIQQVVRGDSAAYFCASSVGENTEAFFGQGTRLTVV.

The rearrangement links TRBV5-1 to TRBJ2-7; 8 bases match TRBD1. Germline V gives CDR1 SGHRS, CDR2 YFSETQ. With 2 bases clipped from V and 3 bases from J, the junction kept 4 bases outside the gene matches. CDR3 size: 14 residues. The CDR3 DNA follows: TGCGCCAGCAGCTTTAGACAGGGGAGCTACGAGCAGTACTTC. Translated: CASSFRQGSYEQYF.

The CDR3 DNA sequence: TGTGCCACCCGGGAGAGCGGGAGTAGGAATGAGCAGTTCTTC. It codes for CATRESGSRNEQFF. The V gene is TRBV28, the J gene TRBJ2-1, with 8 bases that match TRBD2. V gave up 10 bases and J gave up 7 bases; unmatched junction bases: 12. The length of the CDR3 is 14 residues. CDR1 and CDR2 from the germline V gene are MDHEN and SYDVKM.

The sample holds one count of this clone. This chain uses TRBV7-9 with TRBJ1-4, with 7 bases identical to TRBD1. Germline V lookup: CDR1 SEHNR, CDR2 FQNEAQ (reference sequence). This CDR3 region has 12 residues. V was clipped by 1 base and J by 13 bases; unmatched bases: 3. The CDR3 DNA sequence: TGTGCCAGCAGCTTAGAAGGACAGGCACTGTTTTTT. Its translation is CASSLEGQALFF.

V and J are TRBV28 and TRBJ1-3, with 10 nucleotides matching TRBD1. Germline loops: CDR1 MDHEN, CDR2 SYDVKM. The CDR3 length is 16 residues. Trimming removed 4 bases from V and 3 bases from J; junction bases left unmatched: 6. The chain's CDR3 is CASSSGQGPGGNTIYF. CDR3 nucleotides: TGTGCCAGCAGTTCGGGACAGGGGCCCGGTGGAAACACCATATATTTT. Variable domain in full (rest from reference TRBV28 and TRBJ1-3): DVKVTQSSRYLVKRTGEKVFLECVQDMDHENMFWYRQDPGLGLRLIYFSYDVKMKEKGDIPEGYSVSREKKERFSLILESASTNQTSMYLCASSSGQGPGGNTIYFGEGSWLTVV.

This clone was recorded only once. V usage is TRBV7-8 and J usage is TRBJ2-7, with D possibly matching TRBD1 (6 bases). The CDR3 covers 15 residues. Trimming took off 5 bases at V and 1 base at J, with 15 bases between the two ends. The germline V gene encodes CDR1 SGHVS and CDR2 FQNEAQ. CDR3 residues: CASSRQFGQSYEQYF. The CDR3, as DNA: TGTGCCAGCAGCAGACAGTTCGGACAGTCCTACGAGCAGTACTTC. Together with reference TRBV7-8 and TRBJ2-7, the CDR3 gives the full variable domain: GAGVSQSPRYKVAKRGQDVALRCDPISGHVSLFWYQQALGQGPEFLTYFQNEAQLDKSGLPSDRFFAERPEGSVSTLKIQRTQQEDSAVYLCASSRQFGQSYEQYFGPGTRLTVT.

In its sample, this clone was seen once. This chain links TRBV28 with TRBJ2-2; D is perhaps TRBD2 (5 bases). Germline assignment: CDR1 MDHEN and CDR2 SYDVKM. CDR3 length: 14 amino acids. Trimming left V 6 bases short and J 6 bases short, with 14 bases between. CDR3 DNA: TGTGCCAGCAGCCCGGGGATGCGAGCCGGGGAGCTGTTTTTT. It is translated as CASSPGMRAGELFF.

The rearrangement uses TRBV5-1 and TRBJ1-5; TRBD1 might be the D (6 bases). V lost 4 bases and J lost 8, with 13 bases in between. The CDR3 has 13 residues. Germline-derived CDR1 and CDR2 are SGHRS and YFSETQ. Here the CDR3 reads CASSPDSGEPQHF. The CDR3 region has the DNA TGCGCCAGCAGCCCGGACAGTGGGGAGCCCCAGCATTTT.

The chain carries TRBV19 and TRBJ2-7, with 7 bases identical to TRBD1. This CDR3 contains 13 residues. The trim removed 9 bases at V and 2 bases at J, leaving 7 bases unmatched. From germline, CDR1 is LNHDA and CDR2 SQIVND (reference sequence). The DNA of the CDR3 is TGTGCCAGCCGTTCGGGACAGACCTACGAGCAGTACTTC. It encodes CASRSGQTYEQYF. Complete variable domain (other parts from reference TRBV19 and TRBJ2-7): DGGITQSPKYLFRKEGQNVTLSCEQNLNHDAMYWYRQDPGQGLRLIYYSQIVNDFQKGDIAEGYSVSREKKESFPLTVTSAQKNPTAFYLCASRSGQTYEQYFGPGTRLTVT.

This chain links TRBV6-4 with TRBJ2-7; weak D call: TRBD1 (6 bases). CDR1 is MRHNA and CDR2 is SNTAGT in the germline V gene. V gave up 6 bases and J gave up 3 bases, with 9 bases separating them. The CDR3 length is 12 residues. In DNA, the CDR3 is TGTGCCAGCAGCCGGGACAACTACGAGCAGTACTTC. This translates into CASSRDNYEQYF.

In its sample, this clone was seen once. The V gene is TRBV10-1, the J gene TRBJ2-6, with D unresolved. The length of the CDR3 is 14 residues. The V end was cut by 3 bases, the J end by 0 bases, with 3 bases between. Germline V gene lookup returns CDR1 WNHNN and CDR2 SYGVQD (reference sequence). The chain's CDR3 is CASSEDSGANVLTF. The CDR3 DNA sequence: TGCGCCAGCAGTGAAGACTCTGGGGCCAACGTCCTGACTTTC.

This chain connects TRBV28 to TRBJ2-7, with a weak D call TRBD1 (5 bases). V gave up 6 bases and J gave up 3 bases, with 15 bases separating them. The germline V gene has CDR1 MDHEN and CDR2 SYDVKM. The CDR3 has 14 amino acids. CDR3 protein: CASSQPPQGYEQYF. CDR3 coding DNA: TGTGCCAGCAGCCAACCCCCCCAGGGCTACGAGCAGTACTTC.

The chain joins TRBV10-3 to TRBJ1-4, with a possible D match to TRBD1 (6 bases). CDR1 and CDR2 from the germline V gene are ENHRY and SYGVKD. This CDR3 has 15 residues. The V end lost 4 bases, the J end lost 7 bases, and 16 bases lay between the germline ends. The CDR3 region is CAISASGESFEKLFF. The CDR3, as DNA: TGTGCCATCAGTGCATCAGGGGAGTCGTTTGAAAAACTGTTTTTT.

This clone came up once. CDR3 amino acids: CASSEAGAAVLWYEQYF. In DNA, the CDR3 is TGTGCCAGCAGTGAGGCGGGCGCAGCGGTGCTGTGGTACGAGCAGTACTTC. The chain joins TRBV2 to TRBJ2-7; perhaps TRBD2 as D (5 bases). This CDR3 is 17 amino acids long. V gave up 3 bases and J gave up 4 bases, with 22 bases separating them. Germline V gene data show CDR1 as SNHLY and CDR2 as FYNNEI.

Worth noting for this clone: One junction end does not reproduce the germline sequence, and a read error may be involved. The chain is built from TRBV14 and TRBJ2-1; 9 nucleotides match TRBD2. Germline values: CDR1 SGHDN, CDR2 FVKESK. CDR3 length: 14 amino acids. The CDR3 bases are TGTGCCAGCAGCCAGCGGGAGGGCTACAATGGGCAGTTCTTC. It is translated as CASSQREGYNGQFF.

The chain couples TRBV2 to TRBJ1-4, with D unresolved. Deletions cut 10 bases from V and 8 bases from J, with 20 bases between. The CDR3 loop spans 14 amino acids. Looked up from germline, CDR1 is SNHLY and CDR2 is FYNNEI. CDR3 in DNA: TGTGCCAATGCGAGAAATACGGGAGCGGAAAAACTGTTTTTT. Its translation is CANARNTGAEKLFF.

The CDR3 DNA sequence: TGTGCCAGCAGCCCGGTGGGGTCTGGGGCCAACGTCCTGACTTTC. The encoded protein is CASSPVGSGANVLTF. The chain couples TRBV27 to TRBJ2-6; D remains unclear. In germline, CDR1 is MNHEY, CDR2 SMNVEV (reference sequence). Trimming left V 6 bases short and J 1 base short, with 10 bases between. The CDR3 covers 15 residues.

Here the CDR3 reads CASSPSEVPRQFF. In nucleotides, the CDR3 is TGTGCCAGCAGCCCTTCCGAGGTCCCGAGACAGTTCTTC. The chain combines TRBV4-2 with TRBJ2-1; D not resolved. The germline CDR1 and CDR2 sequences are LGHNA and YNFKEQ. The CDR3 consists of 13 residues. The V end was cut by 4 bases, the J end by 13 bases, with 17 bases between.

CDR3 DNA: TGTGCCAGTAGTATGGGTCAGGGGTACTACAATGAGCAGTTCTTC. This translates into CASSMGQGYYNEQFF. The V gene is TRBV19, the J gene TRBJ2-1, with D possibly matching TRBD1 (6 bases). This CDR3 has 15 residues. Germline assignment: CDR1 LNHDA and CDR2 SQIVND (reference sequence). Trimming took off 3 bases at V and 3 bases at J, with 12 bases between the two ends.

The gene calls are TRBV28 and TRBJ1-4; 7 bases align to TRBD1. Germline-derived CDR1 and CDR2 are MDHEN and SYDVKM. The CDR3 has 14 amino acids. V lost 2 bases, J lost 8 bases, and 5 bases stayed unmatched. The CDR3 DNA sequence: TGTGCCAGCAGTTTACAGGGGGTCTTGGAAAAACTGTTTTTT. This sequence encodes CASSLQGVLEKLFF.